This T cell receptor (beta chain) is drawn from a study of T cells in Graves' hyperthyroidism and ophthalmopathy. Regions amplified from RNA transcripts were the TCR beta CDR3 regions. First-round RT-PCR targeting the TCR CDR3 was performed with the HTBI primer set. Each CDR3 protein gets one entry after TCRdb re-called the multiplex PCR reads with MiXCR. This sample has a few hundred thousand distinct CDR3 sequences; under 20% occur once, and the top ten carry over 35%. The sequence was collected from a man younger than 35 with Graves' ophthalmopathy. Sequenced sample: blood.

DNA of the CDR3: TGTGCCAGCAGTGAAGTTCAGGTAGCGTCAGATACGCAGTATTTT. As protein: CASSEVQVASDTQYF. This chain joins TRBV2 and TRBJ2-3; TRBD2 is a possible D gene (5 bases). This CDR3 spans 15 amino acids. With 1 base removed from V and 4 bases from J, the gap between germline ends came to 12 bases. Germline V gives CDR1 SNHLY, CDR2 FYNNEI.